These T cell receptor beta chains were read from a single sample in a study of shared clonotypes between healthy human individuals. Here immunoSEQ multiplex PCR was the method, and the copy in TCRdb shows in-frame clones only, minus some. Of 980,000 or so clones in the sample, less than 85% were seen once. Sequenced sample: memory CD4+ T cells sorted from blood. These receptors were taken from a man between 18 and 35 years old in good health. Each CDR3 is given with its conserved first and last residue. The D gene is left open where the match is weak. The listing skips clone size in some rows; elsewhere it reads once, few, many or a size class.

V gene	J gene	clone size	D gene	CDR3 protein	CDR3 DNA
TRBV27	TRBJ2-3	once	TRBD2	CASTTRARGLAVTDTQYF	TGTGCCAGCACCACTCGAGCCAGGGGACTAGCGGTCACAGATACGCAGTATTTT
TRBV27	TRBJ1-2	NA	NA	CASSPRPMGVRGSGYTF	TGTGCCAGCAGTCCCAGACCGATGGGGGTCAGGGGTTCTGGCTACACCTTC
TRBV2	TRBJ1-6	once	NA	CASSKREGDGNSPLHF	TGTGCCAGCAGTAAGAGAGAGGGGGACGGTAATTCACCCCTCCACTTT
TRBV6-5	TRBJ2-5	many	NA	CASSFGDLETQYF	TGTGCCAGCTCCTTTGGGGATCTAGAGACCCAGTACTTC
TRBV11-2	TRBJ2-2	NA	TRBD2	CASSRVAGGSTGELFF	TGTGCCAGCAGCCGCGTCGCGGGGGGGAGCACCGGGGAGCTGTTTTTT
TRBV11-2	TRBJ1-1	NA	NA	CASSLGEGVTEAFF	TGTGCCAGCAGCTTAGGGGAGGGAGTCACTGAAGCTTTCTTT
TRBV9	TRBJ2-3	NA	TRBD2	CASSVRASGNTDTRYF	TGTGCCAGCAGCGTAAGAGCTAGCGGAAACACAGATACGCGGTATTTT
TRBV7-3	TRBJ2-3	NA	NA	CASSPGGLYTDTQYF	TGTGCCAGCAGCCCCGGGGGACTTTACACAGATACGCAGTATTTT
TRBV5-5	TRBJ1-1	NA	NA	CASSSGTLNTEAFF	TGTGCCAGCAGCTCCGGGACGCTGAACACTGAAGCTTTCTTT
TRBV5-1	TRBJ1-5	NA	NA	CASSLGSGEQPQHF	TGCGCCAGCAGCTTGGGGTCCGGCGAGCAGCCCCAGCATTTT
TRBV6-1	TRBJ2-2	once	NA	CASSETLLRGELFF	TGTGCCAGCAGTGAAACCTTACTTCGGGGGGAGCTGTTTTTT
TRBV6-1	TRBJ2-5	NA	NA	CASTVVETQYF	TGTGCCAGCACAGTCGTAGAGACCCAGTACTTC
TRBV19	TRBJ1-2	NA	TRBD1	CASRQGAGGYTF	TGTGCCAGTAGACAGGGGGCCGGTGGCTACACCTTC
TRBV5-1	TRBJ1-4	NA	NA	CASSLQETSDGLFF	TGCGCCAGCAGCTTACAGGAAACCTCTGACGGACTGTTTTTT
TRBV30	TRBJ2-1	NA	TRBD2	CAWSVMGGGGAYNEQFF	TGTGCCTGGAGTGTAATGGGCGGCGGGGGGGCCTACAATGAGCAGTTCTTC
TRBV14	TRBJ2-2	few	NA	CASSQELANTGELFF	TGTGCCAGCAGCCAAGAACTGGCGAACACCGGGGAGCTGTTTTTT
TRBV28	TRBJ1-5	NA	NA	CASSLGGTSQPQHF	TGTGCCAGCAGTTTAGGCGGGACATCTCAGCCCCAGCATTTT
TRBV29-1	TRBJ1-2	many	TRBD1	CSVGGGQGYGYTF	TGCAGCGTCGGAGGGGGACAGGGTTATGGCTACACCTTC
TRBV5-4	TRBJ1-1	NA	TRBD1	CASSSTQGAPRNTEAFF	TGTGCCAGCAGCTCGACTCAGGGGGCGCCGAGGAACACTGAAGCTTTCTTT
TRBV28	TRBJ1-1	many	NA	CASSLRWGGTEAFF	TGTGCCAGCAGTTTGCGGTGGGGCGGCACTGAAGCTTTCTTT
TRBV7-2	TRBJ1-1	NA	NA	CASSLGRENTEAFF	TGTGCCAGCAGCTTAGGAAGGGAGAACACTGAAGCTTTCTTT
TRBV2	TRBJ1-1	NA	NA	CASSGQPNTEAFF	TGTGCCAGCTCTGGACAGCCAAACACTGAAGCTTTCTTT
TRBV10-3	TRBJ1-5	once	TRBD1	CAISDGQGAGNQPQHF	TGTGCCATCAGTGATGGACAGGGAGCCGGCAATCAGCCCCAGCATTTT
TRBV19	TRBJ1-1	NA	NA	CASKTGTNTEAFF	TGTGCCAGTAAAACCGGGACAAACACTGAAGCTTTCTTT
TRBV7-6	TRBJ2-2	NA	TRBD1	CASSGTGGEAGELFF	TGTGCCAGCAGCGGGACAGGGGGCGAAGCCGGGGAGCTGTTTTTT
TRBV6-4	TRBJ1-1	NA	NA	CASSDSGPSAARTNTEAFF	TGTGCCAGCAGTGACTCGGGTCCTTCGGCGGCGAGGACCAACACTGAAGCTTTCTTT
TRBV28	TRBJ2-2	NA	NA	CASSPGTLTGELFF	TGTGCCAGCAGCCCCGGGACGTTAACCGGGGAGCTGTTTTTT
TRBV5-6	TRBJ2-7	NA	NA	CASSLGAGLSSYEQYF	TGTGCCAGCAGCTTGGGAGCGGGCTTGAGCTCCTACGAGCAGTACTTC